This T cell receptor beta chain was observed in a study of blood T cell repertoires in COVID-19. Here immunoSEQ multiplex PCR was the method, and the copy in TCRdb shows in-frame clones only, minus some. The data hold approximately 250,000 clones, with about 88% observed a single time. This CDR3 has 16 residues. Trimming cost V 4 bases and J 4 bases; bases outside gene matches: 11. In germline, CDR1 is SGHRS, CDR2 YFSETQ. Sequenced: peripheral blood. The genes are TRBV5-1 and TRBJ2-5, with 9 positions matching TRBD2. The receptor comes from a man between 18 and 35 years old with active or convalescent COVID-19. The CDR3 region is CASSLSAGGYSETQYF. CDR3 sequence (DNA): TGCGCCAGCAGCCTATCCGCGGGGGGGTATTCAGAGACCCAGTACTTC.